Shown below are 9 T cell receptor beta chains from a single sample sequenced in a study of T cell responses to AZD1222 COVID-19 vaccine. Measured with immunoSEQ multiplex PCR; TCRdb has only the in-frame clones, and not every one. The sample shows approximately 100,000 clones, 90% of them seen only once. The sequences come from peripheral blood, collected on day 0 of AZD1222 vaccination. The receptor set was obtained from an adult in good health.

This clone appeared a few times. The V call is TRBV5-6, the J call TRBJ1-2; tentatively, D is TRBD1 (6 bases). This CDR3 spans 14 amino acids. Trimming removed 4 bases at V and 6 bases at J, with 16 bases between. Germline V lookup: CDR1 SGHDT, CDR2 YYEEEE. The CDR3 here is CASSVWEGVDGYTF. In nucleotides, the CDR3 is TGTGCCAGCAGCGTTTGGGAGGGGGTGGATGGCTACACCTTC. Supplemented by reference TRBV5-6 and TRBJ1-2, the full variable domain reads DAGVTQSPTHLIKTRGQQVTLRCSPKSGHDTVSWYQQALGQGPQFIFQYYEEEERQRGNFPDRFSGHQFPNYSSELNVNALLLGDSALYLCASSVWEGVDGYTFGSGTRLTVV.

The rearrangement joins TRBV5-1 to TRBJ1-2; 7 bases are shared with TRBD1. The junction had 9 bases not matched to a gene; V was cut back by 0 bases and J by 4 bases. The CDR3 contains 16 residues. CDR1 and CDR2 from the germline V gene are SGHRS and YFSETQ. CDR3 loop: CASSLGATGSGYGYTF. DNA for the CDR3: TGCGCCAGCAGCTTGGGGGCGACAGGGAGTGGCTATGGCTACACCTTC.

This clone was seen once. V and J are TRBV3-1 (or the pseudogene TRBV3-2) and TRBJ1-5, with 7 bases lining up with TRBD1. Germline loops: CDR1 LGHDT, CDR2 YNNKEL (reference sequence). This CDR3 is built from 16 residues. V trimming: 0 bases; J trimming: 7 bases; junction bases outside the gene matches: 9. The CDR3 nucleotides are TGTGCCAGCAGCCAAGATGCGGCAGGGGGGCAACAGCCCCAGCATTTT. The encoded protein is CASSQDAAGGQQPQHF.

The chain carries TRBV28 and TRBJ2-7; D possibly corresponds to TRBD1 (6 bases). V was trimmed by 10 bases and J by 2 bases, leaving 21 bases between them. The germline gives CDR1 MDHEN, CDR2 SYDVKM. CDR3 size: 15 residues. CDR3 nucleotide sequence: TGTGCCACCAAAACCCCAGGGGCACCCACCTACGAGCAGTACTTC. Translating gives CATKTPGAPTYEQYF.

This sequence joins TRBV4-1 and TRBJ1-6, with TRBD1 matching over 9 bases. This CDR3 contains 17 residues. The V segment lost 3 bases and the J segment 10 bases; nucleotides outside the gene matches: 13. In germline, CDR1 is MGHRA, CDR2 YSYEKL. The CDR3 region has the DNA TGCGCCAGCAGCCACGCCCTCCGGGGACAGGGCGGATCACCCCTCCACTTT. Residues: CASSHALRGQGGSPLHF.

The J gene is TRBJ2-7, the V gene TRBV28, with 7 nucleotides matching TRBD1. From germline, CDR1 is MDHEN and CDR2 SYDVKM. The V gene end was trimmed by 3 bases and the J gene end by 9 bases; junction bases not matched to a gene: 20. The CDR3 length is 17 residues. CDR3: CASSFLFKGATLAPQYF. CDR3 in DNA: TGTGCCAGCAGTTTCCTATTTAAGGGGGCAACGCTGGCACCGCAGTACTTC. Variable domain in full (rest from reference TRBV28 and TRBJ2-7): DVKVTQSSRYLVKRTGEKVFLECVQDMDHENMFWYRQDPGLGLRLIYFSYDVKMKEKGDIPEGYSVSREKKERFSLILESASTNQTSMYLCASSFLFKGATLAPQYFGPGTRLTVT.

J is TRBJ2-3 and V is TRBV27, with a tentative D call TRBD2 (5 bases). CDR3 size: 15 residues. V lost 5 bases, J lost 5 bases, and 17 bases lay in between. Germline loops: CDR1 MNHEY, CDR2 SMNVEV (reference sequence). CDR3 bases: TGTGCCAGCAGTCCGTTGAGGGTTTTTAAAGATACGCAGTATTTT. Translation: CASSPLRVFKDTQYF.

The chain is built from TRBV12-5 and TRBJ2-2, with no clear D. Germline V lookup: CDR1 LGHNT, CDR2 FRNRAP. The V gene lost 8 bases and the J gene lost 2 bases, with 18 bases spanning the gap. There are 16 residues in the CDR3. The CDR3: CASCMMDLPNTGELFF. CDR3 in DNA: TGTGCTAGTTGTATGATGGACCTCCCTAACACCGGGGAGCTGTTTTTT.

The count of this clone is one. The V and J genes are TRBV20-1 and TRBJ2-7; the D gene is possibly TRBD2 (6 bases). V was pared by 6 bases and J by 7 bases, with 13 bases between. CDR3 length: 11 amino acids. Per germline, CDR1 DFQATT and CDR2 SNEGSKA (reference sequence). The CDR3 DNA follows: TGCAGTGCGCCGACTAGTGGAGAGCAGTACTTC. It specifies CSAPTSGEQYF.